Described below is a single T cell receptor beta chain sequence and its context. The antigen is unknown. Per germline, CDR1 SGHNT and CDR2 YYREEE (reference sequence). Germline trimming cut 5 bases from V and 1 base from J; bases unmatched to any gene: 9. The CDR3 covers 16 residues. The source of the sample is a study of beta chain features in type 1 diabetes. Expressed TCRB transcripts were sequenced because the isolated RNA had all been reverse transcribed beforehand. The table came from immunoSEQ multiplex PCR; TCRdb's copy has only in-frame clones and leaves some out. Among a few hundred thousand clones listed, 13% were seen once. General study findings and limits: When Type 1 diabetes patients were examined, their TCRB CDR3s proved moderately but significantly shorter in all four CD4+ subsets.

The chain recombines TRBV5-4 with TRBJ2-1, with 7 bases aligning to TRBD2. The sequence was collected from a woman aged 18 to 35 with type 1 diabetes. Sequencing used naive CD4+ T cells from blood. CDR3 amino acids: CASRPSGLSSYNEQFF. CDR3 DNA sequence: TGTGCCAGCAGACCTAGCGGACTAAGTTCCTACAATGAGCAGTTCTTC.